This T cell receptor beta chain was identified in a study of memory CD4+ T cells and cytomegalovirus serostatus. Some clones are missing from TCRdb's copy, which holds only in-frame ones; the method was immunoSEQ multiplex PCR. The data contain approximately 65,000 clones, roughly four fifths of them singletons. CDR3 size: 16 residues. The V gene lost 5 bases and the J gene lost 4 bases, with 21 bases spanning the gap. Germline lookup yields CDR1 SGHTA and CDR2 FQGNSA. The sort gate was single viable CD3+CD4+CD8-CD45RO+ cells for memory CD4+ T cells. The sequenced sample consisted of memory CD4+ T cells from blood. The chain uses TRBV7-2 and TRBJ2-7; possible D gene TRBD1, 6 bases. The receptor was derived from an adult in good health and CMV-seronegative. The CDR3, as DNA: TGTGCCAGCAGCCGAGCCCCAATACAGGGCCAATACGAGCAGTACTTC. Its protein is CASSRAPIQGQYEQYF.